These T cell receptor beta chains were read from a single sample in a study of T cell responses to AZD1222 COVID-19 vaccine. Sequencing was performed with immunoSEQ multiplex PCR; in TCRdb, only in-frame clones are kept and a portion is missing. The profile shows about 78,000 clones, roughly nine tenths of them singletons. The material was peripheral blood, obtained 28 days after the second AZD1222 dose. The source is an adult who received the AZD1222 COVID-19 vaccine. Each CDR3 is given with its conserved first and last residue. D genes are given only for firm matches. Expanded clones are given a class, and other clones once, few, many or no size at all.

size,V,J,D,CDR3,DNA
once,TRBV6-5,TRBJ2-3,TRBD2,CASTAGAQDTQYF,TGTGCCAGCACAGCGGGGGCCCAAGATACGCAGTATTTT
-,TRBV10-2,TRBJ2-1,-,CASSEYNGEQFF,TGCGCCAGCAGTGAGTATAATGGTGAGCAGTTCTTC
-,TRBV12-3/TRBV12-4,TRBJ1-2,-,CASSFRTNGYTF,TGTGCCAGCAGTTTTAGAACAAATGGCTACACCTTC
-,TRBV6-2/TRBV6-3,TRBJ1-2,TRBD1,CASSYSRQGFGGYTF,TGTGCCAGCAGTTACTCCCGACAGGGATTCGGTGGCTACACCTTC
-,TRBV2,TRBJ2-7,-,CASSEALWSSYEQYF,TGTGCCAGCAGTGAAGCGCTTTGGAGCTCCTACGAGCAGTACTTC
-,TRBV7-9,TRBJ1-2,TRBD1,CASSPRDRKSGYTF,TGTGCCAGCAGCCCCCGGGACAGAAAGTCCGGCTACACCTTC
-,TRBV30,TRBJ1-1,TRBD1,CASYRGSYEAFF,TGTGCCTCATACAGGGGCTCTTATGAAGCTTTCTTT
few,TRBV5-1,TRBJ1-2,-,CASSLSAAGDYGYTF,TGCGCCAGCAGCTTGTCGGCAGCAGGGGACTATGGCTACACCTTC
-,TRBV3-1/TRBV3-2,TRBJ1-6,-,CASSPDYPRSPLHF,TGTGCCAGCAGCCCCGATTACCCGCGTTCACCCCTCCACTTT
-,TRBV6-5,TRBJ1-1,TRBD1,CASSKTGGDTEAFF,TGTGCCAGCAGTAAGACAGGGGGGGACACTGAAGCTTTCTTT
-,TRBV7-9,TRBJ1-1,-,CASSRTGGGSNTEAFF,TGTGCCAGCAGCCGTACCGGAGGGGGTTCGAACACTGAAGCTTTCTTT
-,TRBV11-3,TRBJ1-4,-,CASSSRTGAKEKLFF,TGTGCCAGCAGCTCCCGCACGGGGGCGAAAGAAAAACTGTTTTTT
-,TRBV9,TRBJ2-2,TRBD2,CASSAGLAAGELFF,TGTGCCAGCAGCGCAGGACTAGCTGCCGGGGAGCTGTTTTTT
-,TRBV6-5,TRBJ2-1,TRBD2,CASRTGTSGDNEQFF,TGTGCCAGCAGGACGGGGACTAGCGGCGACAATGAGCAGTTCTTC
-,TRBV24-1,TRBJ1-1,-,CATSVTEFGQTEAFF,TGTGCCACCAGTGTGACCGAGTTCGGGCAGACTGAAGCTTTCTTT
once,TRBV11-2,TRBJ2-1,-,CASSLGLSGNEQFF,TGTGCCAGCAGCTTAGGGCTGTCGGGGAATGAGCAGTTCTTC
-,TRBV10-3,TRBJ2-1,TRBD1,CAIRRTGNNEQFF,TGTGCCATCAGAAGGACAGGGAACAATGAGCAGTTCTTC
-,TRBV3-1/TRBV3-2,TRBJ2-7,-,CASSRRSSYEQYF,TGTGCCAGCAGCCGCAGGAGCTCCTACGAGCAGTACTTC
-,TRBV6-2/TRBV6-3,TRBJ2-3,TRBD2,CASSYSASGGPTDTQYF,TGTGCCAGCAGTTACTCTGCTAGCGGGGGACCCACAGATACGCAGTATTTT
-,TRBV6-5,TRBJ1-5,-,CASSGSPRQPQHF,TGTGCCAGCAGCGGCAGTCCTCGACAGCCCCAGCATTTT
-,TRBV5-1,TRBJ2-5,-,CASSGGVVTPWDETQYF,TGCGCCAGCAGCGGAGGAGTCGTCACCCCGTGGGATGAGACCCAGTACTTC
-,TRBV30,TRBJ1-2,TRBD1,CAWSARGGQASGNYGYTF,TGTGCCTGGAGCGCACGCGGGGGACAGGCGTCGGGTAACTATGGCTACACCTTC
-,TRBV6-5,TRBJ1-5,-,CASSLGVNQPQHF,TGTGCCAGCAGCCTGGGCGTCAATCAGCCCCAGCATTTT
-,TRBV27,TRBJ1-1,-,CASSSLTQNTEAFF,TGTGCCAGCAGTAGCCTCACTCAGAACACTGAAGCTTTCTTT
-,TRBV9,TRBJ1-1,-,CASSVGVEMNTEAFF,TGTGCCAGCAGCGTAGGGGTCGAGATGAACACTGAAGCTTTCTTT
once,TRBV4-3,TRBJ1-5,-,CASSQDRSNQPQHF,TGCGCCAGCAGCCAAGATAGGAGCAATCAGCCCCAGCATTTT
-,TRBV27,TRBJ1-5,-,CASSLWGTLPNQPQHF,TGTGCCAGCAGTTTATGGGGGACTCTTCCCAATCAGCCCCAGCATTTT
-,TRBV5-1,TRBJ2-2,-,CASSFTQVNTGELFF,TGCGCCAGCAGCTTTACGCAGGTGAACACCGGGGAGCTGTTTTTT
-,TRBV18,TRBJ1-2,TRBD1,CASSPEGQTYGYTF,TGTGCCAGCTCACCAGAGGGACAGACCTATGGCTACACCTTC
-,TRBV2,TRBJ2-7,-,CASIPTAEGYEQYF,TGTGCCAGCATTCCCACCGCAGAGGGCTACGAGCAGTACTTC
-,TRBV28,TRBJ1-5,-,CASSVEDQPQHF,TGTGCCAGCAGCGTGGAGGATCAGCCCCAGCATTTT
-,TRBV12-5,TRBJ1-2,-,CASGSPAAYGYTF,TGTGCTAGTGGTTCCCCGGCGGCCTATGGCTACACCTTC
-,TRBV7-3,TRBJ2-1,-,CASSPNLQGSGEQFF,TGTGCCAGCAGCCCCAATTTACAGGGATCGGGTGAGCAGTTCTTC
-,TRBV6-5,TRBJ2-1,-,CASQKTEYNEQFF,TGTGCCAGCCAAAAGACAGAATACAATGAGCAGTTCTTC
-,TRBV9,TRBJ2-2,TRBD2,CASSVGLAFTGELFF,TGTGCCAGCAGCGTAGGACTAGCCTTCACCGGGGAGCTGTTTTTT
-,TRBV30,TRBJ2-6,-,CAWARDSGANVLTF,TGTGCCTGGGCGAGAGACTCTGGGGCCAACGTCCTGACTTTC
-,TRBV4-1,TRBJ1-5,-,CASSQDPKAVVQPQHF,TGCGCCAGCAGCCAAGATCCAAAGGCAGTTGTTCAGCCCCAGCATTTT
-,TRBV5-1,TRBJ2-1,-,CASSPSSYNEQFF,TGCGCCAGCAGCCCAAGCTCCTACAATGAGCAGTTCTTC
-,TRBV6-5,TRBJ1-2,TRBD1,CASSYSTGGADGYTF,TGTGCCAGCAGTTACTCGACAGGGGGCGCCGATGGCTACACCTTC